These T cell receptor beta chains were read from a single sample in a study of blood T cell repertoires in COVID-19. Generated by immunoSEQ multiplex PCR, the TCRdb table keeps only in-frame clones and is missing some. Among roughly 250,000 clones listed, around 90% were seen once. Sequences were obtained from PBMCs or T cells enriched from blood (not recorded which). The receptors were sampled from a woman in her 30s with acute COVID-19. Each CDR3 is given without its conserved first and last residue. The order of the fields is V gene, D gene, J gene, CDR3 protein. A D gene is named only where the DNA matches it firmly.

v_call: TRBV28; d_call: .; j_call: TRBJ2-1; cdr3_aa: ASSSRGSPRNEQF
v_call: TRBV25-1; d_call: TRBD1; j_call: TRBJ2-3; cdr3_aa: ASSGTGTGVGADTQY
v_call: TRBV7-2; d_call: .; j_call: TRBJ2-1; cdr3_aa: ASSLLLGANEQF
v_call: TRBV27; d_call: TRBD1; j_call: TRBJ1-5; cdr3_aa: ASSARTGFSNQPQH
v_call: TRBV27; d_call: .; j_call: TRBJ2-3; cdr3_aa: ASSPGGPNTDTQY
v_call: TRBV6-5; d_call: .; j_call: TRBJ1-4; cdr3_aa: ASRQGTTNEKLF
v_call: TRBV9; d_call: TRBD2; j_call: TRBJ2-5; cdr3_aa: ASSVGLAGGVETQY
v_call: TRBV5-1; d_call: TRBD1; j_call: TRBJ2-5; cdr3_aa: ASSSRRGTGEETQY
v_call: TRBV27; d_call: .; j_call: TRBJ1-2; cdr3_aa: ASRSEGWNYGYT
v_call: TRBV28; d_call: .; j_call: TRBJ2-1; cdr3_aa: ASSLSGGFEQF
v_call: TRBV19; d_call: .; j_call: TRBJ2-3; cdr3_aa: ASSQSTDTQY
v_call: TRBV10-3; d_call: TRBD1; j_call: TRBJ2-4; cdr3_aa: ATGQGATVNIQY
v_call: TRBV30; d_call: TRBD2; j_call: TRBJ2-3; cdr3_aa: AWRLAGLADTQY
v_call: TRBV4-2; d_call: .; j_call: TRBJ1-1; cdr3_aa: ASSQGGSGGVYTEAF
v_call: TRBV12-3/TRBV12-4; d_call: .; j_call: TRBJ2-3; cdr3_aa: ASSWAIDTQY
v_call: TRBV12-5; d_call: .; j_call: TRBJ2-6; cdr3_aa: ARDRRGSGANVLT
v_call: TRBV9; d_call: TRBD1; j_call: TRBJ1-2; cdr3_aa: ASSVEQGAYGYT
v_call: TRBV7-3; d_call: TRBD2; j_call: TRBJ2-7; cdr3_aa: ASSLRGLAGDEQY
v_call: TRBV18; d_call: TRBD1; j_call: TRBJ1-1; cdr3_aa: ASSSAQGAGITEAF
v_call: TRBV5-4; d_call: .; j_call: TRBJ1-1; cdr3_aa: ASSLMGGRTEAF
v_call: TRBV10-3; d_call: .; j_call: TRBJ2-7; cdr3_aa: AISERAGRREQY
v_call: TRBV6-5; d_call: .; j_call: TRBJ1-3; cdr3_aa: ASSYRGGVANTIY
v_call: TRBV11-2; d_call: .; j_call: TRBJ1-6; cdr3_aa: ASSPRIGVSPLH
v_call: TRBV5-4; d_call: TRBD2; j_call: TRBJ2-3; cdr3_aa: ASSLAGLAETTDTQY
v_call: TRBV6-2/TRBV6-3; d_call: .; j_call: TRBJ2-7; cdr3_aa: ASSYLHGAYEQY
v_call: TRBV2; d_call: .; j_call: TRBJ1-1; cdr3_aa: ASSGHRANTEAF
v_call: TRBV12-3/TRBV12-4; d_call: .; j_call: TRBJ2-2; cdr3_aa: ASSLVQGGELF
v_call: TRBV28; d_call: .; j_call: TRBJ1-5; cdr3_aa: ASSLSGPNQPQH
v_call: TRBV7-8; d_call: TRBD1; j_call: TRBJ1-1; cdr3_aa: ASSLYDREATEAF
v_call: TRBV18; d_call: TRBD1; j_call: TRBJ2-7; cdr3_aa: ASSPGTGGYEQY
v_call: TRBV6-2/TRBV6-3; d_call: TRBD2; j_call: TRBJ2-1; cdr3_aa: ASSHVAGYYNEQF
v_call: TRBV7-2; d_call: .; j_call: TRBJ1-6; cdr3_aa: ASSSQFFGNSPLH
v_call: TRBV3-1/TRBV3-2; d_call: TRBD2; j_call: TRBJ2-7; cdr3_aa: ASSQGRGAYEQY
v_call: TRBV2; d_call: .; j_call: TRBJ1-5; cdr3_aa: ASRPGGQPQH
v_call: TRBV5-1; d_call: .; j_call: TRBJ2-3; cdr3_aa: ASSLAIHTDTQY
v_call: TRBV6-5; d_call: TRBD1; j_call: TRBJ1-1; cdr3_aa: ASSIQGAVAEAF
v_call: TRBV19; d_call: .; j_call: TRBJ1-1; cdr3_aa: ASSIEQAHTEAF
v_call: TRBV19; d_call: TRBD2; j_call: TRBJ2-7; cdr3_aa: ASSIKGEREQY
v_call: TRBV4-2; d_call: TRBD2; j_call: TRBJ2-4; cdr3_aa: ASSQGLAGGGENIQY
v_call: TRBV5-6; d_call: TRBD1; j_call: TRBJ1-5; cdr3_aa: ASSTRTGANQPQH
v_call: TRBV7-3; d_call: .; j_call: TRBJ2-7; cdr3_aa: ASSLTGQGRNEQY
v_call: TRBV28; d_call: TRBD1; j_call: TRBJ1-1; cdr3_aa: ASSREAGQGKKAF
v_call: TRBV6-4; d_call: TRBD2; j_call: TRBJ2-5; cdr3_aa: ASSPSGMGGETQY
v_call: TRBV2; d_call: .; j_call: TRBJ2-1; cdr3_aa: ASSESLVNEQF
v_call: TRBV2; d_call: .; j_call: TRBJ2-6; cdr3_aa: ASSENRLGANVLT